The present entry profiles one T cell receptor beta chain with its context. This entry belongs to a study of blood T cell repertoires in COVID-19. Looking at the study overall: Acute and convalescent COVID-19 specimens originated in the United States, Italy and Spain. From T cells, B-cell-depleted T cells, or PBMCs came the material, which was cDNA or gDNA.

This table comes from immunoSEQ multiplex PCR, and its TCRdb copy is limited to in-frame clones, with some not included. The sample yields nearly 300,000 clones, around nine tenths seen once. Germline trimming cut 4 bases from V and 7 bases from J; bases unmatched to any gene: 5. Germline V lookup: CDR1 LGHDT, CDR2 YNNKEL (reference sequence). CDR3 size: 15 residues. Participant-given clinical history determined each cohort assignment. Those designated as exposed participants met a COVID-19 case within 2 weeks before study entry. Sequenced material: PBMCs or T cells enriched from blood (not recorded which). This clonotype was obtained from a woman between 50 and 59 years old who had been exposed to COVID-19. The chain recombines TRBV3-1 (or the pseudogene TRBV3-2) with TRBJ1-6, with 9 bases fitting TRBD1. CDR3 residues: CASSPGTGTNSPLHF. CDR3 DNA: TGTGCCAGCAGCCCCGGGACAGGGACGAATTCACCCCTCCACTTT.